The present entry profiles one T cell receptor beta chain with its context. No antigen is known for it. The data stem from a study of cytomegalovirus exposure and HLA in healthy donors. The V and J ends lost 8 bases and 5 bases, in that order; junction bases with no gene match: 4. Germline CDR1 MGHDK, CDR2 SYGVNS. The CDR3 has 13 residues. This PCR relied on a set of 60 Vbeta primers and 13 Jbeta primers. The assay was immunoSEQ multiplex PCR, and TCRdb's table has in-frame clones only and misses some. Of tens of thousands of clones listed, more than 75% are singletons. Study observations and caveats: For cytomegalovirus status, the classifier reportedly gave diagnoses with high specificity and sensitivity.

Sequencing was carried out using PBMCs. This clonotype originated in a middle-aged woman in good health and CMV-seronegative. The chain couples TRBV25-1 to TRBJ2-4; 9 bases match TRBD1. The DNA for the CDR3 is TGTGCCAGCCAACGACAGGGGGAAAACATTCAGTACTTC. The encoded protein is CASQRQGENIQYF. Complete variable domain (other parts from reference TRBV25-1 and TRBJ2-4): EADIYQTPRYLVIGTGKKITLECSQTMGHDKMYWYQQDPGMELHLIHYSYGVNSTEKGDLSSESTVSRIRTEHFPLTLESARPSHTSQYLCASQRQGENIQYFGAGTRLSVL.